These 13 T cell receptor beta chains were sequenced from one sample in a study of Ad26.COV2.S vaccination and SARS-CoV-2 variants (dated by TCRdb to about 2021). The protocol used for the library was the immunoSEQ multiplex PCR assay. TCRdb limited this immuneACCESS table to in-frame rearrangements with V and J called. A share of clones is missing; checked studies link under half to unresolved V genes, and the rest is unexplained. A total of over 450,000 clones appear in this sample, 80% to 90% of them only once. The ten largest clones take up about 1.7% of the sample. The sample's treatment or condition, from its label and the paper: some 20 received Ad26.COV2.S at low or high dose, single or two shots; five or six received placebo; per-sample allocation not given. Repertoires of vaccine and placebo recipients were sequenced from samples collected on day 63 after the first injection. The sample in question was peripheral blood, obtained in a trial of Ad26.COV2.S vaccine versus placebo. These receptors originate from a person aged 18-60 years who received the Ad26.COV2.S COVID-19 vaccine or a placebo.

The genes are TRBV2 and TRBJ1-5, with TRBD1 matching over 7 bases. The ends lost 7 bases at V and 4 bases at J; junction bases unmatched: 7. This CDR3 spans 14 amino acids. Per germline, CDR1 SNHLY and CDR2 FYNNEI. DNA of the CDR3: TGTGCCAGCAAAGGAGGACAGGTAAATCAGCCCCAGCATTTT. Translation gives CASKGGQVNQPQHF.

The chain links TRBV6-5 to TRBJ1-2, with D perhaps TRBD1 (5 bases). The CDR3 has 14 residues. V dropped 6 bases and J dropped 1 base, with 12 bases sitting between them. From germline, CDR1 is MNHEY and CDR2 SVGAGI. CDR3 DNA: TGTGCCAGCAGGAGGGGACCAGATAACTATGGCTACACCTTC. Protein product: CASRRGPDNYGYTF.

This chain uses TRBV6-5 with TRBJ2-5; 9 positions match TRBD1. V dropped 4 bases and J dropped 4; count of bases not matched to a gene: 7. Germline V CDR1 and CDR2: MNHEY, SVGAGI. The length of the CDR3 is 15 residues. The CDR3 bases are TGTGCCAGCAGTTCTCCGGGACAGGGCAGAGAGACCCAGTACTTC. The encoded protein is CASSSPGQGRETQYF.

This sequence joins TRBV14 and TRBJ1-5; the D is unclear. From germline, CDR1 is SGHDN and CDR2 FVKESK. V shed 0 bases and J shed 10 bases, with 25 bases lying between them. The CDR3 is made up of 18 amino acids. The CDR3 bases are TGTGCCAGCAGCCAAGATTGGATAGGGAACAATTCTAATTCTCCCCAGCATTTT. As protein: CASSQDWIGNNSNSPQHF.

This rearrangement joins TRBV6-5 to TRBJ1-5; 9 bases match TRBD1. The J segment lost 6 bases and the V segment lost 6 bases, leaving 9 bases of the junction unmatched. The CDR3 sequence is 15 residues long. Germline V gene data show CDR1 as MNHEY and CDR2 as SVGAGI. CDR3 coding DNA: TGTGCCAGCAGCAGAACAGGGGGCGGAAGTCAGCCCCAGCATTTT. It translates to CASSRTGGGSQPQHF.

J is TRBJ2-7 and V is TRBV6-5, with 9 bases identical to TRBD1. CDR1 and CDR2 (germline): MNHEY, SVGAGI. The CDR3 loop spans 15 amino acids. After removal of 0 bases from V and 2 bases from J, the junction contained 2 bases not matched to a gene. CDR3 DNA: TGTGCCAGCAGTTACTCGTGGACAGGGGCCTACGAGCAGTACTTC. Protein product: CASSYSWTGAYEQYF.

The chain recombines TRBV7-3 with TRBJ2-1; 10 bases match TRBD2. The V gene's germline CDR1 is SGHTA and CDR2 FQGTGA. This CDR3 has 15 residues. The trim removed 4 bases at V and 7 bases at J, leaving 7 bases unmatched. The CDR3 protein is CASSSRLAGRNEQFF. Here the CDR3 DNA reads TGTGCCAGCAGCTCCCGACTAGCGGGTAGGAATGAGCAGTTCTTC.

The chain combines TRBV2 with TRBJ1-4; D uncertain. The V and J ends lost 3 bases and 8 bases respectively, with 10 bases between them. CDR3 length: 13 residues. Germline values: CDR1 SNHLY, CDR2 FYNNEI. The CDR3 sequence is CASSDQDWEKLFF. CDR3 nucleotide sequence: TGTGCCAGCAGTGACCAGGACTGGGAAAAACTGTTTTTT.

The V and J genes are TRBV28 and TRBJ2-7, with D uncertain. Looked up from germline, CDR1 is MDHEN and CDR2 is SYDVKM. V gave up 6 bases and J gave up 1 base, with 16 bases separating them. This CDR3 region has 15 residues. CDR3 in amino acids: CASSPVGVGSYEQYF. CDR3 DNA sequence: TGTGCCAGCAGCCCAGTTGGGGTTGGATCCTACGAGCAGTACTTC.

The V gene is TRBV5-5, the J gene TRBJ1-6, with unresolved D. Trimming took 6 bases from V and 6 from J, leaving 19 bases between them. The germline V gene has CDR1 SGHKS and CDR2 YYEKEE (reference sequence). The CDR3 sequence is 16 residues long. Here the CDR3 DNA reads TGTGCCAGCACCGGGCAGACTGAAGTTGGTAATTCACCCCTCCACTTT. As protein: CASTGQTEVGNSPLHF.

V is TRBV7-9 and J is TRBJ2-2; D gene unclear. The CDR3 is 15 amino acids. Trimming took off 4 bases at V and 2 bases at J, with 11 bases between the two ends. CDR1 is SEHNR and CDR2 is FQNEAQ in the germline V gene (reference sequence). The CDR3 DNA reads as TGTGCCAGCAGCTGGCAAAGCAAAAACACCGGGGAGCTGTTTTTT. This gives the protein CASSWQSKNTGELFF.

V gene TRBV5-4 combines with J gene TRBJ1-6; D gene ambiguous. V lost 0 bases and J 6 bases, leaving 7 bases between the germline ends. The germline CDR1 and CDR2 sequences are SGHNT and YYREEE (reference sequence). The CDR3 has 14 amino acids. CDR3 sequence (DNA): TGTGCCAGCAGCTTGGACCTGGTTAATTCACCCCTCCACTTT. Protein: CASSLDLVNSPLHF.

This chain uses TRBV13 with TRBJ2-2; a weak D match, TRBD1 (6 bases). Germline-derived CDR1 and CDR2 are PRHDT and FYEKMQ (reference sequence). CDR3 length equals 17 residues. V gave up 5 bases and J gave up 1 base, with 17 bases separating them. This CDR3 is CASSNQPLTGNTGELFF. CDR3 DNA: TGTGCCAGCAGCAACCAACCTCTGACAGGGAACACCGGGGAGCTGTTTTTT.